A selection of T cell receptor beta chains follows, all from one sample in a study of cytomegalovirus exposure and HLA in healthy donors. Only in-frame clones appear in the TCRdb table, and some are missing; sequencing was by immunoSEQ multiplex PCR. Of more than 150,000 clones in the sample, roughly four fifths were seen once. The sample consisted of PBMCs. These receptors were obtained from a man aged 50-59 years in good health and CMV-seronegative. The CDR3 runs from the conserved cysteine through the conserved F or W. Each record gives: D gene, J gene, clone size, V gene, CDR3 DNA, CDR3 protein. D genes are given only for firm matches. Size values are once, few and many counts, or a class for expanded clones, and some rows have none.

TRBD1	TRBJ2-3	once	TRBV5-6	TGTGCCAGCAGCTTGGGGCGGACAGGCCGCACAGATACGCAGTATTTT	CASSLGRTGRTDTQYF
-	TRBJ1-1	-	TRBV2	TGTGCCAGCAGTGAGCCAGGGTTGAACACTGAAGCTTTCTTT	CASSEPGLNTEAFF
-	TRBJ2-1	once	TRBV6-4	TGTGCCAGCAGTGAAGGACGGACTTCTGGGCTAAGCTCCTACAATGAGCAGTTCTTC	CASSEGRTSGLSSYNEQFF
-	TRBJ1-4	-	TRBV18	TGTGCCAGCTCAGAAGCCAGGAATGAAAAACTGTTTTTT	CASSEARNEKLFF
TRBD1	TRBJ1-6	-	TRBV5-6	TGTGCCAGCAGTATCCCAGGGGGATCACCCCTCCACTTT	CASSIPGGSPLHF
-	TRBJ2-5	-	TRBV10-3	TGTGCCATCAGTGAGGAGGAGACCCAGTACTTC	CAISEEETQYF
TRBD1	TRBJ2-7	-	TRBV14	TGTGCCAGCAGCCACAAACAGGGGTTCTACGAGCAGTACTTC	CASSHKQGFYEQYF
TRBD1	TRBJ1-1	-	TRBV7-9	TGTGCCAGCAGCTCGGCCAGGCAGGGGGCTAACACTGAAGCTTTCTTT	CASSSARQGANTEAFF
-	TRBJ1-2	few	TRBV11-2	TGTGCCAGCAGCTTCAACAAAGGGGGTCGGGACACTAACTATGGCTACACCTTC	CASSFNKGGRDTNYGYTF
-	TRBJ1-1	-	TRBV7-3	TGTGCCAGCAGCCCGGAGGGAGCGAACACTGAAGCTTTCTTT	CASSPEGANTEAFF
-	TRBJ2-3	-	TRBV4-2	TGTGCCAGCAGCCAAGACCCCACAGGACTAACAGATACGCAGTATTTT	CASSQDPTGLTDTQYF
-	TRBJ1-6	-	TRBV19	TGTGCCAGTAGTATACAGGATTACGCCCGTGCCCGCTATGGTAATTCACCCCTCCACTTT	CASSIQDYARARYGNSPLHF
-	TRBJ2-7	-	TRBV19	TGTGCCAGTAAGGGCAGGGACGAGCAGTACTTC	CASKGRDEQYF
-	TRBJ2-7	-	TRBV9	TGTGCCAGGCCGGCAGACTTCCAATTCAGGGCCCGTTCCGCCGAGCAGTACTTC	CARPADFQFRARSAEQYF
TRBD2	TRBJ2-5	-	TRBV2	TGTGCCAGCAGTAGGGAGGTAGCGGGGGCCTCTTGGACCCAGTACTTC	CASSREVAGASWTQYF
-	TRBJ1-5	once	TRBV12-5	TGTGCTAGTGGTTTGGCCCTGGCCGGGAACAATCAGCCCCAGCATTTT	CASGLALAGNNQPQHF
-	TRBJ2-7	few	TRBV6-5	TGTGCCAGCAGTCCCGCGGGGCAGGAGCAGTACTTC	CASSPAGQEQYF
-	TRBJ1-1	-	TRBV30	TGTGCCTGGAGTGTACCCGACAGGAAGAACACTGAAGCTTTCTTT	CAWSVPDRKNTEAFF